This T cell receptor (beta chain) was recovered during a study of T cell responses to AZD1222 COVID-19 vaccine. General study findings and limits: Only a handful of AZD1222 recipients tested seropositive at baseline. Most donors were white British, females outnumbered males, and clonal diversity was possibly underestimated. There were repertoire samples only from the period after the peak T cell response.

To note about this clone: What it binds is not known.

Method: immunoSEQ multiplex PCR; TCRdb's copy keeps in-frame clones and lacks some. The profile shows 120,000 to 150,000 clones, 91% of them singletons. Trimming left V 5 bases short and J 8 bases short, with 15 bases between. This CDR3 is built from 13 residues. Per germline, CDR1 SGHTA and CDR2 FQGNSA. The source is an adult in good health. This sequence joins TRBV7-2 and TRBJ1-1, with a weak D call TRBD1 (5 bases). The sample here was peripheral blood, taken on day 0 of AZD1222 vaccination. The CDR3 region is CASSLTGQKEAFF. DNA of the CDR3: TGTGCCAGCAGCCTAACGGGGCAGAAAGAAGCTTTCTTT.